Below, 26 T cell receptor beta chains from the same sample are listed, as sequenced in a study of OX40 agonist ivuxolimab in advanced cancers. TCRdb keeps only in-frame clones here, not all; method: immunoSEQ multiplex PCR. Here the sample spans some 42,000 clones, approximately 80% being singletons. Specimen: CD4+ or CD8+ T cells sorted from blood, collected in a trial of the OX40 agonist ivuxolimab. Source of these receptors: an adult with an advanced solid tumor such as melanoma, head and neck, liver or kidney cancer.

In its sample, this clone was seen a few times. The CDR3 DNA reads as TGTGCCAGCAGCGTAGATCAGGGGCCAGGAAACACCATATATTTT. Amino acids: CASSVDQGPGNTIYF. V is TRBV9 and J is TRBJ1-3; D might be TRBD1 (6 bases). V was trimmed by 0 bases and J by 4 bases, leaving 11 bases between them. The germline V gene encodes CDR1 SGDLS and CDR2 YYNGEE. The CDR3 has 15 residues.

The J gene is TRBJ1-1, the V gene TRBV5-4; 7 nucleotides align to TRBD1. CDR3 length equals 13 residues. Germline CDR1 and CDR2: SGHNT and YYREEE (reference sequence). V was pared by 2 bases and J by 11 bases, with 9 bases of the junction left unmatched. In DNA form, the CDR3 reads TGTGCCAGCAGCTTCGGACAGGTGCAAAGGGCTTTCTTT. This encodes CASSFGQVQRAFF.

The rearrangement joins TRBV7-8 to TRBJ2-3; 10 positions match TRBD2. Trimming took 1 base from V and 6 from J; bases not matched to a gene: 7. This CDR3 contains 16 residues. Germline V gene sequence: CDR1 SGHVS, CDR2 FQNEAQ. CDR3 in amino acids: CASSLGIAGGSDTQYF. The CDR3 nucleotides read TGTGCCAGCAGCTTAGGAATAGCGGGAGGTTCGGATACGCAGTATTTT.

The rearrangement uses TRBV7-9 and TRBJ1-4; D is possibly TRBD1 (5 bases). Germline V gene data show CDR1 as SEHNR and CDR2 as FQNEAQ (reference sequence). There are 13 residues in the CDR3. Trimming left V 1 base short and J 8 bases short, with 8 bases between. The CDR3 bases are TGTGCCAGCAGCTTAGACAGGCGGGAAAAACTGTTTTTT. It encodes CASSLDRREKLFF.

The chain carries TRBV7-9 and TRBJ2-5; 9 bases fit TRBD1. The DNA end favors TRBJ2-7, so the J call may be wrong. Germline loops: CDR1 SEHNR, CDR2 FQNEAQ (reference sequence). The CDR3 totals 16 residues. CDR3 sequence (DNA): TGTGCCAGCAGCTTAGCCACAGGGGGCCTTACCTACGAGCAGTACTTC. It codes for CASSLATGGLTYEQYF.

The chain joins TRBV19 to TRBJ1-1; no clear D gene. The CDR3 spans 15 residues. The ends were cut back, 6 bases at V and 0 bases at J, with 14 bases in the middle. Germline V lookup: CDR1 LNHDA, CDR2 SQIVND (reference sequence). CDR3 region: CASSHIPDMNTEAFF. DNA for the CDR3: TGTGCCAGTAGCCACATTCCCGACATGAACACTGAAGCTTTCTTT. The full variable domain, its missing parts supplied by reference TRBV19 and TRBJ1-1, is DGGITQSPKYLFRKEGQNVTLSCEQNLNHDAMYWYRQDPGQGLRLIYYSQIVNDFQKGDIAEGYSVSREKKESFPLTVTSAQKNPTAFYLCASSHIPDMNTEAFFGQGTRLTVV.

The chain is built from TRBV14 and TRBJ2-7, with D possibly being TRBD1 (6 bases). CDR3 length: 13 amino acids. Germline V gene lookup returns CDR1 SGHDN and CDR2 FVKESK. The ends were cut back, 9 bases at V and 2 bases at J, with 14 bases in the middle. CDR3 DNA: TGTGCCAGACCGGGACATTCAACCTACGAGCAGTACGTC. It encodes CARPGHSTYEQYV.

The chain has TRBV5-4 and TRBJ2-3, with TRBD2 as a possible D gene (5 bases). The CDR3 runs 15 residues. The V and J ends lost 7 bases and 5 bases respectively, with 20 bases between them. CDR1 SGHNT and CDR2 YYREEE come from the germline V gene (reference sequence). The DNA for the CDR3 is TGTGCCAGCCGCTCGGGGTTTGACGGTCGAGATACGCAGTATTTT. Residues: CASRSGFDGRDTQYF.

This rearrangement joins TRBV2 to TRBJ1-1; the match to TRBD1 covers 7 bases. The CDR3 totals 16 residues. Looked up from germline, CDR1 is SNHLY and CDR2 is FYNNEI. V dropped 4 bases and J dropped 7; count of bases not matched to a gene: 15. In DNA, the CDR3 is TGTGCCAGCAGTGGGGGCACGACAGGGATTTTGGGTGAAGCTTTCTTT. This translates into CASSGGTTGILGEAFF.

This sequence joins TRBV11-3 and TRBJ2-2; maybe TRBD1 (5 bases). The CDR3 has 14 amino acids. The germline V gene encodes CDR1 SGHNT and CDR2 YENEEA. Trimming took 7 bases from V and 2 from J, leaving 11 bases between them. The CDR3 spells CASTQDSNTGELFF. CDR3 nucleotide sequence: TGTGCCAGCACCCAAGACAGTAACACCGGGGAGCTGTTTTTT.

The chain links TRBV28 to TRBJ2-7, with 8 bases matching TRBD1. The CDR3 has 14 residues. V dropped 5 bases and J dropped 2; count of bases not matched to a gene: 5. CDR1 and CDR2 (germline): MDHEN, SYDVKM. The CDR3 is CASSVAGGAYEQYV. As DNA, the CDR3 is TGTGCCAGCAGTGTGGCAGGGGGCGCCTACGAGCAGTACGTC.

This CDR3 reads CASSPGRGTTDTQYF. The DNA for the CDR3 is TGTGCCAGCAGCCCTGGACGGGGGACGACAGATACGCAGTATTTT. V usage is TRBV7-9 and J usage is TRBJ2-3, with TRBD2 as a possible D gene (6 bases). Germline V gene data show CDR1 as SEHNR and CDR2 as FQNEAQ (reference sequence). The CDR3 is 15 residues long. Trimming removed 5 bases from V and 3 bases from J, with 15 bases in between.

The chain links TRBV5-8 to TRBJ2-5; D is tentatively TRBD1 or TRBD2 (5 bases each). Trimming stripped 2 bases from V and 2 bases from J, with 10 bases between. From germline, CDR1 is SGHTS and CDR2 YDEGEE. CDR3 size: 14 residues. CDR3 DNA sequence: TGTGCCAGCAGCTTTGGGGGATCACAAGAGACCCAGTACTTC. This sequence encodes CASSFGGSQETQYF.

The chain carries TRBV19 and TRBJ1-5; no definite D call. V lost 8 bases and J lost 1, with 6 bases in between. The CDR3 contains 12 residues. From germline, CDR1 is LNHDA and CDR2 SQIVND (reference sequence). The DNA of the CDR3 is TGTGCCAGTTGTTACAGCAATCAGCCCCAGCATTTT. It encodes CASCYSNQPQHF.

The chain links TRBV7-2 to TRBJ1-1; 7 bases agree with TRBD1. Germline-derived CDR1 and CDR2 are SGHTA and FQGNSA. Trimming cost V 1 base and J 5 bases; bases outside gene matches: 4. CDR3 length: 14 amino acids. The CDR3 coding sequence is TGTGCCAGCAGCTTAGGATTACAGGGGACTGAAGCTTTCTTT. Amino acid sequence: CASSLGLQGTEAFF.

The chain is built from TRBV2 and TRBJ2-3; 10 positions agree with TRBD2. Germline V gives CDR1 SNHLY, CDR2 FYNNEI. V shed 6 bases and J 4 bases; nucleotides not matched to a gene: 10. The CDR3 is made up of 16 amino acids. The CDR3 DNA follows: TGTGCCAGCAGGGGACCTAGCGGGAGTACCCCAGATACGCAGTATTTT. Translation gives CASRGPSGSTPDTQYF.

This clone turned up a few times. The chain uses TRBV4-2 and TRBJ2-1, with 9 bases fitting TRBD2. The CDR3 contains 14 residues. The germline gives CDR1 LGHNA, CDR2 YNFKEQ. V was clipped by 2 bases and J by 6 bases; unmatched bases: 2. In DNA form, the CDR3 reads TGTGCCAGCAGCCAAAAGCGGGAGGTCAATGAGCAGTTCTTC. Protein sequence: CASSQKREVNEQFF.

V gene TRBV18 combines with J gene TRBJ2-7; possibly TRBD2 for D (5 bases). The CDR3 runs to 14 residues. Germline lookup yields CDR1 KGHSH and CDR2 LQKENI. Trimming took off 3 bases at V and 3 bases at J, with 12 bases between the two ends. The chain's CDR3 is CASSPDMEDYEQYF. DNA for the CDR3: TGTGCCAGCTCACCCGACATGGAGGACTACGAGCAGTACTTC.

The chain uses TRBV2 and TRBJ2-3; unclear D gene. V was pared by 0 bases and J by 9 bases, with 10 bases between. The CDR3 is made up of 13 amino acids. CDR1 is SNHLY and CDR2 is FYNNEI in the germline V gene. Written as DNA, the CDR3 is TGTGCCAGCAGTGAAGCTCGAAGCGTCACGCAGTATTTT. Translating it yields CASSEARSVTQYF.

The rearrangement joins TRBV11-1 to TRBJ2-5; 8 positions match TRBD1. Germline lookup yields CDR1 SGHAT and CDR2 FQDESV (reference sequence). The CDR3 sequence is 15 residues long. The V and J ends lost 4 bases and 2 bases, in that order; junction bases with no gene match: 6. CDR3 sequence reads: CASSSGTGVQETQYF. For the CDR3, the DNA is TGTGCCAGCAGCTCCGGGACAGGAGTTCAAGAGACCCAGTACTTC.

The chain recombines TRBV5-1 with TRBJ2-3, with 7 bases matching TRBD2. J gave up 6 bases and V 1 base, and 17 bases lay outside the gene matches. This CDR3 is built from 18 residues. The germline CDR1 and CDR2 sequences are SGHRS and YFSETQ. The CDR3 sequence: CASSLRLAGSSPADTQYF. The CDR3 coding sequence is TGCGCCAGCAGCTTGAGATTAGCGGGTTCCTCCCCGGCCGATACGCAGTATTTT.

This rearrangement joins TRBV19 to TRBJ1-1; D is unclear. Trimming took off 3 bases at V and 5 bases at J, with 10 bases between the two ends. This CDR3 has 13 residues. The germline V gene has CDR1 LNHDA and CDR2 SQIVND (reference sequence). Here the CDR3 DNA reads TGTGCCAGTAGTATGGGTTACGAAACTGAAGCTTTCTTT. It specifies CASSMGYETEAFF. The whole variable domain, remainder taken from reference TRBV19 and TRBJ1-1, is DGGITQSPKYLFRKEGQNVTLSCEQNLNHDAMYWYRQDPGQGLRLIYYSQIVNDFQKGDIAEGYSVSREKKESFPLTVTSAQKNPTAFYLCASSMGYETEAFFGQGTRLTVV.

This chain joins TRBV9 and TRBJ1-1; D might be TRBD1 (6 bases). From germline, CDR1 is SGDLS and CDR2 YYNGEE. CDR3 size: 17 residues. V was cut by 0 bases and J by 0 bases, with 15 bases left in between. CDR3: CASSVGLTGALNTEAFF. The DNA of the CDR3 is TGTGCCAGCAGCGTAGGATTGACAGGCGCTCTGAACACTGAAGCTTTCTTT.

V is TRBV5-1 and J is TRBJ2-3; 7 bases are a match to TRBD2. The CDR3 is made up of 15 amino acids. After removal of 4 bases from V and 6 bases from J, the junction contained 11 bases not matched to a gene. CDR1 is SGHRS, CDR2 YFSETQ, per germline. Here the CDR3 reads CASSPPSGGGDTQYF. In DNA form, the CDR3 reads TGCGCCAGCAGCCCTCCATCGGGAGGAGGGGATACGCAGTATTTT. Using reference TRBV5-1 and TRBJ2-3 for the parts outside the CDR3, the full variable domain is KAGVTQTPRYLIKTRGQQVTLSCSPISGHRSVSWYQQTPGQGLQFLFEYFSETQRNKGNFPGRFSGRQFSNSRSEMNVSTLELGDSALYLCASSPPSGGGDTQYFGPGTRLTVL.

CDR3 DNA sequence: TGTGCCAGTAGTATATGGGGGGGCTACACCTTC. It yields the protein CASSIWGGYTF. This chain links TRBV19 with TRBJ1-2; the D gene is possibly TRBD1 (5 bases). CDR3 length: 11 amino acids. V lost 2 bases to trimming and J lost 8 bases, with 6 bases between them. Germline V gene sequence: CDR1 LNHDA, CDR2 SQIVND (reference sequence). Variable domain in full (rest from reference TRBV19 and TRBJ1-2): DGGITQSPKYLFRKEGQNVTLSCEQNLNHDAMYWYRQDPGQGLRLIYYSQIVNDFQKGDIAEGYSVSREKKESFPLTVTSAQKNPTAFYLCASSIWGGYTFGSGTRLTVV.

The chain recombines TRBV7-9 with TRBJ2-7; TRBD2 agrees at 7 bases. The CDR3 covers 14 residues. Germline V gene data show CDR1 as SEHNR and CDR2 as FQNEAQ (reference sequence). The junction had 10 bases not matched to a gene; V was cut back by 4 bases and J by 7 bases. CDR3 DNA: TGTGCCAGCAGCTCTCGGACTAGTTGGGGTGAGCAGTACTTC. Protein: CASSSRTSWGEQYF.